This TCR beta chain was recorded in a study of regulatory T cells in long-lasting Graves disease. Study-wide background: The definition of persistent Graves' disease was over 5 years of antithyroid drugs with positive TSH receptor antibodies.

There are many counts of this clonotype. Its matching antigen is unknown. The trim removed 5 bases at V and 1 base at J, leaving 12 bases unmatched. Germline loops: CDR1 KGHDR, CDR2 SFDVKD. This CDR3 has 18 amino acids. Time point meaning: persistent/refractory GD, antithyroid drugs over 5 years with positive TRAb. PBMCs were the source of the RNA used for TCR sequencing. The authors built TCR beta libraries using iRepertoire HTBI primers and Arm-PCR of CDR3 regions. TCRdb itself ran the multiplex PCR reads through MiXCR, one entry per CDR3 protein. Of fewer than 600,000 distinct CDR3 sequences listed, about 20% were seen once; the top ten hold roughly 14%. Study results and limitations: Persistent cases favored TRBV28, TRBJ1-2 and TRBJ2-5. More public clonotypes were shared by persistent patients (2,741) than by new patients (around 990). TCR diversity in persistent Graves' patients was below that of newly diagnosed ones.

Sequencing was performed on peripheral blood mononuclear cells (PBMCs), taken when the disease was refractory, from a patient treated with antithyroid drugs. The TCR sequence derives from a female donor with Graves disease. The J gene is TRBJ2-2, the V gene TRBV24-1, with TRBD2 identical over 7 bases. The CDR3 coding sequence is TGTGCCACCAGTGGCACCCTGGGAGGGAGTGTGAACACCGGGGAGCTGTTTTTT. It encodes CATSGTLGGSVNTGELFF.